This passage covers 30 T cell receptor beta chains from one sample sequenced in a study of neurological immune-mediated disorders. TCRdb re-analysed the 5' RACE reads in MiXCR, keeping a single row per CDR3 protein. The data show roughly 30,000 distinct CDR3 sequences, around an eighth seen once. The sequenced sample was PBMCs. These TCRs come from an older woman in good health.

This clonotype came up a few times. The chain joins TRBV5-5 to TRBJ2-7; possibly TRBD2 for D (6 bases). Per the germline V gene, CDR1 is SGHKS and CDR2 is YYEKEE (reference sequence). Between the trimmed V and J ends, which lost 0 bases and 7 bases, there was a span of 11 bases. There are 13 residues in the CDR3. The CDR3 spells CASSLVGGSEQYF. The CDR3 DNA is TGTGCCAGCAGCTTGGTGGGGGGTTCGGAGCAGTACTTC.

This clonotype was seen repeatedly, ten times or more. The chain carries TRBV28 and TRBJ1-3; the D gene is possibly TRBD1 (6 bases). The CDR3 is made up of 17 amino acids. The V gene's germline CDR1 is MDHEN and CDR2 SYDVKM. V was cut by 5 bases and J by 0 bases, with 17 bases left in between. The CDR3 protein is CASSGAGQLYSGNTIYF. Here the CDR3 DNA reads TGTGCCAGCAGTGGGGCCGGACAGTTATACTCTGGAAACACCATATATTTT.

This clonotype was counted ten times or more. The V call is TRBV5-8, the J call TRBJ1-2; 9 bases line up with TRBD1. Germline V gene sequence: CDR1 SGHTS, CDR2 YDEGEE. The V gene end was trimmed by 0 bases and the J gene end by 7 bases; junction bases not matched to a gene: 4. The length of the CDR3 is 14 residues. The CDR3 reads CASSLEGQGFGYTF. The CDR3, as DNA: TGTGCCAGCAGCTTGGAAGGACAGGGGTTTGGCTACACCTTC.

This clonotype occurred many times. The genes are TRBV20-1 and TRBJ1-4, with no clear D. The V end lost 6 bases, the J end lost 5 bases, and 10 bases lay between the germline ends. Germline V gene lookup returns CDR1 DFQATT and CDR2 SNEGSKA (reference sequence). This CDR3 is 12 amino acids long. The DNA for the CDR3 is TGCAGTGCCAGCCACCCCAATGAAAAACTGTTTTTT. Encoded protein: CSASHPNEKLFF.

In its sample, this clonotype was seen many times. J is TRBJ2-7 and V is TRBV20-1; a weak D match, TRBD1 (6 bases). The CDR3 has 13 amino acids. Germline V lookup: CDR1 DFQATT, CDR2 SNEGSKA (reference sequence). Trimming stripped 3 bases from V and 5 bases from J, with 14 bases between. CDR3 sequence: CSARPGVRDEQYF. As DNA, the CDR3 is TGCAGTGCTAGGCCAGGGGTTCGGGACGAGCAGTACTTC.

This clonotype was observed many times. The rearrangement joins TRBV12-3 or TRBV12-4 to TRBJ2-1; 10 nucleotides line up with TRBD2. Trimming cost V 5 bases and J 2 bases; bases outside gene matches: 3. This CDR3 region has 15 residues. This CDR3 reads CASSSGGAPYNEQFF. CDR3 in DNA: TGTGCCAGCAGTAGCGGGGGGGCCCCCTACAATGAGCAGTTCTTC.

In this sample, this clonotype turned up many times. V and J are TRBV4-1 and TRBJ2-1; 9 nucleotides align to TRBD1. This CDR3 region has 15 residues. Germline CDR1 reads MGHRA; CDR2 reads YSYEKL. Germline trimming cut 3 bases from V and 4 bases from J; bases unmatched to any gene: 4. CDR3 protein: CASSQDRGNYNEQFF. The CDR3 DNA reads TGCGCCAGCAGCCAGGACAGGGGAAATTACAATGAGCAGTTCTTC.

This clonotype has more than one count but fewer than ten. The chain joins TRBV7-2 to TRBJ2-1; perhaps D is TRBD1 or TRBD2 (6 bases each). The V gene's germline CDR1 is SGHTA and CDR2 FQGNSA. The length of the CDR3 is 14 residues. V lost 4 bases to trimming and J lost 8 bases, with 15 bases between them. The CDR3 reads CASSSGAVGYEQFF. The CDR3 region has the DNA TGTGCCAGCAGCTCGGGGGCTGTCGGCTATGAGCAGTTCTTC.

This clonotype was recorded at least ten times. This chain joins TRBV6-5 and TRBJ2-2; a weak D match, TRBD1 (5 bases). The length of the CDR3 is 16 residues. CDR1 MNHEY and CDR2 SVGAGI come from the germline V gene. Trimming took 6 bases from V and 6 from J, leaving 20 bases between them. CDR3 loop: CASSSPQGGEPGELFF. The CDR3 DNA follows: TGTGCCAGCAGCTCCCCCCAGGGCGGAGAGCCCGGGGAGCTGTTTTTT.

As DNA, the CDR3 is TGCAGTGCTTCCCCTTCTAGCGTGGCTATGAATGAGCAGTTCTTC. This sequence encodes CSASPSSVAMNEQFF. The rearrangement uses TRBV20-1 and TRBJ2-1, with a tentative D call TRBD2 (6 bases). The length of the CDR3 is 15 residues. Germline CDR1 is DFQATT and CDR2 is SNEGSKA (reference sequence). Trimming removed 5 bases from V and 7 bases from J, with 21 bases in between.

In its sample, this clonotype was seen many times. The chain carries TRBV7-2 and TRBJ2-5; D is tentatively TRBD1 or TRBD2 (5 bases each). Deletions cut 8 bases from V and 2 bases from J, with 12 bases between. CDR3 length: 13 residues. Germline CDR1 SGHTA, CDR2 FQGNSA. The CDR3 is CASARGYQETQYF. Written as DNA, the CDR3 is TGTGCCAGCGCTCGGGGCTATCAAGAGACCCAGTACTTC. The variable domain in full, completed from reference TRBV7-2 and TRBJ2-5, reads GAGVSQSPSNKVTEKGKDVELRCDPISGHTALYWYRQSLGQGLEFLIYFQGNSAPDKSGLPSDRFSAERTGGSVSTLTIQRTQQEDSAVYLCASARGYQETQYFGPGTRLLVL.

This clonotype occurred many times. The J gene is TRBJ1-2, the V gene TRBV7-2; possible D gene TRBD1, 6 bases. V dropped 1 base and J dropped 6 bases, with 12 bases sitting between them. Germline-derived CDR1 and CDR2 are SGHTA and FQGNSA. The CDR3 covers 14 residues. The CDR3 DNA sequence: TGTGCCAGCAGCTTAGAGCAGGGGCTTAATGGCTACACCTTC. Its translation: CASSLEQGLNGYTF.

This clonotype was seen only a few times. The junction does not match germline at one end; this may be a read error. The chain is built from TRBV5-1 and TRBJ1-1, with 9 bases aligning to TRBD1. CDR1 is SGHRS and CDR2 is YFSETQ in the germline V gene. This CDR3 is 16 amino acids long. DNA of the CDR3: TGTGCCAGCAGCCTAAGGACAGGGGTGGTCGACACTGAAGCTTTCTTT. It codes for CASSLRTGVVDTEAFF.

This clonotype was counted at least ten times. The chain is built from TRBV6-2 or TRBV6-3 and TRBJ2-1; TRBD2 is a possible D gene (6 bases). V shed 7 bases and J shed 0 bases, with 13 bases lying between them. Germline values: CDR1 MNHEY, CDR2 SVGEGT. This CDR3 has 15 amino acids. The CDR3 sequence: CASTNGGSSYNEQFF. The DNA of the CDR3 is TGTGCCAGCACCAACGGGGGAAGCTCCTACAATGAGCAGTTCTTC.

This clonotype appeared many times. The chain is built from TRBV7-9 and TRBJ1-2, with 8 positions matching TRBD1. There are 15 residues in the CDR3. Per germline, CDR1 SEHNR and CDR2 FQNEAQ (reference sequence). J gave up 6 bases and V 2 bases, and 8 bases lay outside the gene matches. The CDR3 nucleotides are TGTGCCAGCAGCTTACCCCGGACAGGGCCAGATGGCTACACCTTC. This codes for CASSLPRTGPDGYTF.

This clonotype was counted ten times or more. V gene TRBV20-1 combines with J gene TRBJ2-2, with 10 bases fitting TRBD1. V shed 8 bases, J shed 4 bases, and the junction held 4 bases outside the gene matches. The CDR3 runs to 13 residues. Germline CDR1 reads DFQATT; CDR2 reads SNEGSKA (reference sequence). CDR3 DNA: TGCAGTCCGGGACAGGGGCCCACCGGGGAGCTGTTTTTT. Translating gives CSPGQGPTGELFF.

This clonotype has a count of ten or more. The chain links TRBV2 to TRBJ1-5; TRBD1 aligns across 9 bases. Trimming at V came to 6 bases and at J to 6 bases, leaving 6 bases not matched to a gene. The CDR3 is 14 residues long. Germline V gives CDR1 SNHLY, CDR2 FYNNEI. The CDR3 sequence is CASSGQGQAQPQHF. CDR3 nucleotides: TGTGCCAGCAGCGGACAGGGGCAGGCTCAGCCCCAGCATTTT.

This clonotype was recorded at least ten times. Here the CDR3 reads CASSYTGETQYF. The DNA of the CDR3 is TGCGCCAGCAGCTACACTGGAGAGACCCAGTACTTC. This rearrangement joins TRBV5-1 to TRBJ2-5; no definite D call. Germline CDR1 is SGHRS and CDR2 is YFSETQ. Trimming took off 3 bases at V and 4 bases at J, with 7 bases between the two ends. The CDR3 is 12 residues long.

The table lists this clonotype with many counts. The chain uses TRBV7-3 and TRBJ2-3; D is unclear. There are 13 residues in the CDR3. The germline gives CDR1 SGHTA, CDR2 FQGTGA. Between the trimmed V and J ends, which lost 2 bases and 6 bases, there was a span of 9 bases. The CDR3 loop is CASSLGPGDTQYF. The CDR3 coding sequence is TGTGCCAGCAGCTTAGGCCCTGGCGATACGCAGTATTTT. Based on the CDR3 plus reference TRBV7-3 and TRBJ2-3, the full variable domain is GAGVSQTPSNKVTEKGKYVELRCDPISGHTALYWYRQSLGQGPEFLIYFQGTGAADDSGLPNDRFFAVRPEGSVSTLKIQRTERGDSAVYLCASSLGPGDTQYFGPGTRLTVL.

This clonotype has a count of ten or more. This chain connects TRBV20-1 to TRBJ1-6; 7 nucleotides line up with TRBD1. Germline V gene data show CDR1 as DFQATT and CDR2 as SNEGSKA (reference sequence). V lost 3 bases and J lost 11; bases outside the gene matches: 10. The CDR3 spans 14 residues. CDR3 sequence (DNA): TGCAGTGCTAGGACAGGGAGGGGGAATGCACCCCTCCACTTT. Its translation: CSARTGRGNAPLHF.

This clonotype was detected many times. This CDR3 is CSARALMVAGGQETQYF. CDR3 in DNA: TGCAGTGCTAGAGCTCTCATGGTAGCGGGGGGGCAGGAGACCCAGTACTTC. The chain is built from TRBV20-1 and TRBJ2-5; 11 nucleotides line up with TRBD2. The V and J ends lost 1 base and 5 bases, in that order; junction bases with no gene match: 12. The CDR3 is 17 residues long. Germline loops: CDR1 DFQATT, CDR2 SNEGSKA (reference sequence).

The CDR3 spells CSARSLLNTEAFF. Here the CDR3 DNA reads TGCAGTGCTAGAAGTCTCTTGAACACTGAAGCTTTCTTT. This rearrangement joins TRBV20-1 to TRBJ1-1; D remains unclear. CDR1 is DFQATT, CDR2 SNEGSKA, per germline (reference sequence). The V and J ends lost 2 bases and 0 bases respectively, with 7 bases between them. This CDR3 comprises 13 residues.

This clonotype was counted at least ten times. V gene TRBV10-3 combines with J gene TRBJ2-3; 7 bases match TRBD1. With 9 bases clipped from V and 0 bases from J, the junction kept 6 bases outside the gene matches. This CDR3 comprises 14 residues. Looked up from germline, CDR1 is ENHRY and CDR2 is SYGVKD. The CDR3 loop is CAIRQGGSTDTQYF. The CDR3 nucleotides are TGTGCCATTCGACAGGGCGGGAGCACAGATACGCAGTATTTT.

This clonotype was detected ten times or more. The chain has TRBV2 and TRBJ2-2; 7 bases are a match to TRBD2. Germline V CDR1 and CDR2: SNHLY, FYNNEI. The length of the CDR3 is 15 residues. V lost 5 bases and J lost 7; bases outside the gene matches: 10. The CDR3 loop reads CASSLRGGLSGELFF. CDR3 nucleotide sequence: TGTGCCAGCAGTCTCCGGGGAGGGCTTAGCGGGGAGCTGTTTTTT. Based on the CDR3 plus reference TRBV2 and TRBJ2-2, the full variable domain is EPEVTQTPSHQVTQMGQEVILRCVPISNHLYFYWYRQILGQKVEFLVSFYNNEISEKSEIFDDQFSVERPDGSNFTLKIRSTKLEDSAMYFCASSLRGGLSGELFFGEGSRLTVL.

There are many counts of this clonotype. CDR3 sequence (DNA): TGTGCCGTGAGCGGGGGAGCTCAAGAGACCCAGTACTTC. Translated, it gives CAVSGGAQETQYF. J is TRBJ2-5 and V is TRBV6-2 or TRBV6-3; 8 nucleotides match TRBD2. The V gene's germline CDR1 is MNHEY and CDR2 SVGEGT. This CDR3 comprises 13 residues. J was trimmed by 2 bases and V by 11 bases; bases with no gene match: 7.

There are many counts of this clonotype. V usage is TRBV7-8 and J usage is TRBJ2-4; no firm D call. The ends were cut back, 6 bases at V and 1 base at J, with 13 bases in the middle. The CDR3 has 15 residues. Germline V lookup: CDR1 SGHVS, CDR2 FQNEAQ. DNA for the CDR3: TGTGCCAGCAGTCCGAGATACCTCGCCAAAAACATTCAGTACTTC. Its translation is CASSPRYLAKNIQYF.

In its sample, this clonotype was seen many times. This chain connects TRBV5-1 to TRBJ2-3, with a tentative D call TRBD1 (5 bases). There are 13 residues in the CDR3. The V gene's germline CDR1 is SGHRS and CDR2 YFSETQ. Trimming stripped 4 bases from V and 0 bases from J, with 6 bases between. CDR3 in DNA: TGCGCCAGCAGCCCAGGGAGCACAGATACGCAGTATTTT. It encodes CASSPGSTDTQYF.

There are many counts of this clonotype. Here the CDR3 DNA reads TGTGCCAGCTCAGGGGACAGAGCAAAGAGCATTCAGTACTTC. Protein product: CASSGDRAKSIQYF. This chain joins TRBV18 and TRBJ2-4; 7 bases line up with TRBD1. This CDR3 has 14 amino acids. Germline V gives CDR1 KGHSH, CDR2 LQKENI. Germline trimming cut 5 bases from V and 9 bases from J; bases unmatched to any gene: 10.

This clonotype was seen ten or more times. The CDR3 sequence: CSAKSGGTSYEQYF. The CDR3 DNA reads as TGCAGTGCCAAAAGCGGGGGCACCTCCTACGAGCAGTACTTC. This chain links TRBV20-1 with TRBJ2-7; 8 bases match TRBD2. The ends lost 6 bases at V and 0 bases at J; junction bases unmatched: 7. Germline V gene sequence: CDR1 DFQATT, CDR2 SNEGSKA (reference sequence). The CDR3 runs to 14 residues.

This clonotype was detected many times. This chain connects TRBV20-1 to TRBJ1-2; TRBD1 matches at 10 bases. Germline-derived CDR1 and CDR2 are DFQATT and SNEGSKA (reference sequence). The CDR3 runs 17 residues. Trimming at V came to 3 bases and at J to 7 bases, leaving 17 bases not matched to a gene. Written as DNA, the CDR3 is TGCAGTGCTAGGCCCGGGACAGGGGCCCGATCCCTTCGTGGCTACACCTTC. It specifies CSARPGTGARSLRGYTF.